This T cell receptor (beta chain) emerged from a study of somatic mutations in cytotoxic T cells in rheumatoid arthritis. Only in-frame clones appear in the TCRdb table, and some are missing; sequencing was by immunoSEQ multiplex PCR. Altogether tens of thousands of clones are present, approximately 85% being singletons, with the ten largest covering just under 8.5%. J lost 6 bases, V lost 8 bases, and 9 bases had no gene match. Germline V gene data show CDR1 as LNHDA and CDR2 as SQIVND (reference sequence). The CDR3 consists of 13 residues. Study observations and caveats: Increasing age coincided with elevated CD8+ clonality among rheumatoid arthritis patients, though not among healthy controls.

This clone was seen a handful of times. Its antigen is not identified. Sample: CD8+ T cells sorted from blood. This clonotype was sampled from an adult with rheumatoid arthritis. The chain links TRBV19 to TRBJ1-2, with 7 bases identical to TRBD1. CDR3 DNA: TGTGCCAGTGGGGACAGCAACTACCATGGCTACACCTTC. Residues: CASGDSNYHGYTF. Full variable domain (outside the CDR3, taken from reference TRBV19 and TRBJ1-2): DGGITQSPKYLFRKEGQNVTLSCEQNLNHDAMYWYRQDPGQGLRLIYYSQIVNDFQKGDIAEGYSVSREKKESFPLTVTSAQKNPTAFYLCASGDSNYHGYTFGSGTRLTVV.